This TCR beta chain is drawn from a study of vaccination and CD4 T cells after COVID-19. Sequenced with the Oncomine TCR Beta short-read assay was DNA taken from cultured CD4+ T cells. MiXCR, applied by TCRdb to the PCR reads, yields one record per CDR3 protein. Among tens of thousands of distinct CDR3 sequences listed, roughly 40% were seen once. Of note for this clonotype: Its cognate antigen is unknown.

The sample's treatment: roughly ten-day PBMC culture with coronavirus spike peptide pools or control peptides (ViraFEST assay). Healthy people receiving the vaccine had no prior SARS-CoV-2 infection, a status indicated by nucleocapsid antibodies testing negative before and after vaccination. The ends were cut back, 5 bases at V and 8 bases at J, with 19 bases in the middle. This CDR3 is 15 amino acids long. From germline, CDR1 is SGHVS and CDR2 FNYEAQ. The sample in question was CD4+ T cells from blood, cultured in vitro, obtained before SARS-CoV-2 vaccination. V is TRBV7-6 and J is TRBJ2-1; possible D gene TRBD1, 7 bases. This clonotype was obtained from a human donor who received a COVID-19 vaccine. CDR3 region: CASSRTTGEDDEQFF. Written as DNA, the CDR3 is TGTGCCAGCAGCCGTACCACAGGGGAGGACGATGAGCAGTTCTTC.